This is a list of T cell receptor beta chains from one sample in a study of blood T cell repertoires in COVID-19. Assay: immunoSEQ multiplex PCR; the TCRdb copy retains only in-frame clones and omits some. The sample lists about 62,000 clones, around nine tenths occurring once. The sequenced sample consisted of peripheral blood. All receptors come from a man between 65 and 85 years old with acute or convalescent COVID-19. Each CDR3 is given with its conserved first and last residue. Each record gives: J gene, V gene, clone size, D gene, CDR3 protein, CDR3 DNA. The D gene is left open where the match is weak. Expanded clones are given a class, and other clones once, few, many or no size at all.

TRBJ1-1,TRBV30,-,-,CAWSRDGNTEAFF,TGTGCCTGGAGCAGGGATGGGAACACTGAAGCTTTCTTT
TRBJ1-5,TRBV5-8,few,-,CASSSRKGANQPQHF,TGTGCCAGCAGCTCTAGGAAAGGGGCAAATCAGCCCCAGCATTTT
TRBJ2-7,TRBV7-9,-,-,CASSFLSEQYF,TGTGCCAGCAGCTTTTTGAGCGAGCAGTACTTC
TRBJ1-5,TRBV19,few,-,CASRGDGGSPQHF,TGTGCCAGTAGGGGAGACGGCGGATCGCCCCAGCATTTT
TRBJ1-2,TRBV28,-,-,CASSLLRSYGYTF,TGTGCCAGCAGTTTGCTGAGGAGCTATGGCTACACCTTC
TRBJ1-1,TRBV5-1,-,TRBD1,CASSTGQGVTEAFF,TGCGCCAGCAGCACCGGACAGGGAGTGACTGAAGCTTTCTTT
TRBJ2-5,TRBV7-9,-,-,CASGIGGGGSQETQYF,TGTGCCAGCGGAATCGGAGGGGGGGGCTCTCAAGAGACCCAGTACTTC
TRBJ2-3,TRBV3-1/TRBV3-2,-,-,CASSQSMVRTDTQYF,TGTGCCAGCAGCCAATCGATGGTCCGGACAGATACGCAGTATTTT
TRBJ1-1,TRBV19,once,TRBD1,CASSRGQGAMNTEAFF,TGTGCCAGTAGCAGGGGACAGGGGGCCATGAACACTGAAGCTTTCTTT
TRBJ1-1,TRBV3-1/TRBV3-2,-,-,CASSRYRARGTEAFF,TGTGCCAGCAGCCGCTACAGGGCCAGGGGCACTGAAGCTTTCTTT
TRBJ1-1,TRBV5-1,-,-,CASSPRERGLNTEAFF,TGCGCCAGCAGCCCTCGGGAGCGGGGGCTGAACACTGAAGCTTTCTTT
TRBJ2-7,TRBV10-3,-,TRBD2,CAISAPASGRTNEQYF,TGTGCCATCAGTGCCCCAGCTAGCGGGAGAACAAACGAGCAGTACTTC
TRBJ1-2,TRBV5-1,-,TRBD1,CASSERQGSTGYTF,TGCGCCAGCAGCGAAAGACAGGGGTCGACTGGCTACACCTTC
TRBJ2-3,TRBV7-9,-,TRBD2,CASSLPWTSGGSITDTQYF,TGTGCCAGCAGCTTACCCTGGACTAGCGGGGGATCTATCACAGATACGCAGTATTTT
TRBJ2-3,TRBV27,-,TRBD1,CASSLRQGWTDTQYF,TGTGCCAGCAGTCTGCGACAGGGGTGGACAGATACGCAGTATTTT
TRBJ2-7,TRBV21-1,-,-,CASSRGHHGIAGAGEYEQYF,TGTGCCAGCAGCAGAGGGCATCATGGAATAGCGGGGGCCGGGGAATACGAGCAGTACTTC
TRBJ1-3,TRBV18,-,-,CASSPGGPAGNTIYF,TGTGCCAGCTCACCCGGCGGGCCGGCTGGAAACACCATATATTTT
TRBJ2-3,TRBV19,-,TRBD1,CASSIDPPGQGHTDTQYF,TGTGCCAGTAGTATAGATCCACCGGGACAGGGACACACAGATACGCAGTATTTT
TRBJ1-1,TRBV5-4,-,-,CASSLGRGTEAFF,TGTGCCAGCAGCTTGGGACGGGGCACTGAAGCTTTCTTT
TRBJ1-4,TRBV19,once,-,CASKDGHTTNEKLFF,TGTGCCAGTAAGGACGGACATACAACTAATGAAAAACTGTTTTTT
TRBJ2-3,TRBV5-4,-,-,CASSLGGGTDTQYF,TGTGCCAGCAGCTTGGGGGGAGGCACAGATACGCAGTATTTT
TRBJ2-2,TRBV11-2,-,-,CASRVEGELFF,TGTGCCAGCAGAGTTGAGGGGGAGCTGTTTTTT
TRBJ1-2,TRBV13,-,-,CASSLARGTNYGYTF,TGTGCCAGCAGCTTAGCTCGGGGAACTAACTATGGCTACACCTTC
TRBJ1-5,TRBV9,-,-,CASSSGVSNQPQHF,TGTGCCAGCAGCAGCGGGGTGAGCAATCAGCCCCAGCATTTT
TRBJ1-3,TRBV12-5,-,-,CASGLVLGDPGNTIYF,TGTGCTAGTGGTTTGGTACTAGGAGACCCGGGGAACACCATATATTTT
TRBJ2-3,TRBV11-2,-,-,CASSLQGMDTQYF,TGTGCCAGCAGCTTACAGGGGATGGATACGCAGTATTTT
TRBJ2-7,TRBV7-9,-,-,CASSLTSPSYEQYF,TGTGCCAGCAGCTTGACATCGCCCTCCTACGAGCAGTACTTC
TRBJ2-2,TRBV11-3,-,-,CASSLSLSTGELFF,TGTGCCAGCAGCTTAAGTCTATCCACCGGGGAGCTGTTTTTT
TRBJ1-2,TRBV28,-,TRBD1,CASIQGAKGYTF,TGTGCCAGCATACAGGGGGCGAAAGGCTACACCTTC
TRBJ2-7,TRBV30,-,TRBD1,CAWVRGRGDEQYF,TGTGCCTGGGTGAGGGGGCGCGGCGACGAGCAGTACTTC
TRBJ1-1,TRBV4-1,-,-,CASSQAAGLEAFF,TGCGCCAGCAGCCAAGCGGCAGGGCTTGAAGCTTTCTTT